The subject of this entry is one TCR beta chain. Its antigen is unknown. Isolated PBMCs totaled at least 7 million in each sample. These data come from a study of blood T cells in healthy people across ages. The study's findings and limits: TCR beta diversity, measured per million T cells, fell in a roughly linear way with age.

Trimming stripped 3 bases from V and 5 bases from J, with 17 bases between. Germline-derived CDR1 and CDR2 are DFQATT and SNEGSKA (reference sequence). CDR3 length equals 14 residues. For the second PCR, which ran for roughly 7 to 11 cycles, a sample-barcoded 5' primer and a J-beta primer mix were used. TCRdb re-called the 5' RACE reads through MiXCR, storing one row per CDR3 protein. This table holds hundreds of thousands of distinct CDR3 sequences, 40% to 50% found once. The receptor's source is a man aged 60 to 75 in good health. Sequencing was carried out using blood. This chain joins TRBV20-1 and TRBJ2-7, with a possible D match to TRBD2 (5 bases). The CDR3 protein is CSARDSGRTDEQYF. The CDR3 DNA is TGCAGTGCTAGGGATTCGGGAAGAACGGACGAGCAGTACTTC.